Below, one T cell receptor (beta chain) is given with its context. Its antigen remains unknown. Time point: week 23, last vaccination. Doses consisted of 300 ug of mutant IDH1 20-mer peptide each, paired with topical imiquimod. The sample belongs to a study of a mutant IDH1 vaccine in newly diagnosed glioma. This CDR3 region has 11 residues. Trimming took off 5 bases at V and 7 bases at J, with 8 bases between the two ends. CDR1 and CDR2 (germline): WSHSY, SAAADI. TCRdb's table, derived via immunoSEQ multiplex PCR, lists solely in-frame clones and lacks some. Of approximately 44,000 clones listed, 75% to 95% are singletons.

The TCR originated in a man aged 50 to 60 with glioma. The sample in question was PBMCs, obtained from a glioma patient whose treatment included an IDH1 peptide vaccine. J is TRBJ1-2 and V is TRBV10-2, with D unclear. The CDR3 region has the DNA TGCGCCAGCAGTACAGACCTTGGCTACACCTTC. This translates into CASSTDLGYTF.